The clone carrying this T cell receptor beta chain was counted only a few times. The germline gives CDR1 SGHAT, CDR2 FQNNGV. This CDR3 is 16 amino acids long. V dropped 5 bases and J dropped 7 bases, with 24 bases sitting between them. This sample was included in a study of blood T cell repertoires in COVID-19. Turning to the study itself: Material from acute and convalescent COVID-19 was sourced from the United States, Italy and Spain. Sample material is recorded as cDNA or gDNA derived from T cells, B-cell-depleted T cells, or PBMCs.

The authors' processing: Amplification of reference gene primers was used by the study to estimate nucleated cell counts. Only in-frame clones appear in the TCRdb table, and some are missing; sequencing was by immunoSEQ multiplex PCR. That table gives V, J and clone size, and the DNA gave D and trimming. The data contain about 190,000 clones, 70% to 90% of them singletons. The clonotype comes from a man aged 25 to 45 with acute or convalescent COVID-19. The sample was peripheral blood. V and J are TRBV11-2 and TRBJ2-7; tentative D call: TRBD2 (7 bases). The CDR3 DNA sequence: TGTGCCAGCAGCCAGCTGGGGGGGCAGGGACGAGGTGAGCAGTACTTC. Encoded protein: CASSQLGGQGRGEQYF.